The next 10 T cell receptor beta chains were all read from a single sample in a study of glioma-infiltrating T cells (TCRdb year 2016). TCRdb records Illumina MiSeq as the sequencer. The iRepertoire nested amplicon-rescue multiplex PCR (arm-PCR) platform was used to amplify TCR alpha and beta CDR3 regions from RNA. TCRdb reran the public reads through fastp at Q25 and MiXCR, keeping productive beta chains. Every CDR3 protein is listed once, alongside the most common genes and DNA of its rows. This sample is represented by more than 350,000 distinct CDR3 sequences; 35% to 45% of them were singletons. Approximately 12% of the sample belongs to the ten largest clones. Sequencing used glioma tissue, nonneoplastic brain tissue, or PBMCs (not recorded which). These receptor sequences come from a human donor with low-grade glioma or glioblastoma, undergoing nonglioma brain surgery, or in good health (not recorded which).

The chain couples TRBV20-1 to TRBJ2-1, with D perhaps given as TRBD1 or TRBD2 (7 bases each). This CDR3 is 14 amino acids long. Germline CDR1 DFQATT, CDR2 SNEGSKA (reference sequence). The germline V and J ends were trimmed by 5 bases and 4 bases, with 15 bases remaining between them. The CDR3, as DNA: TGCAGTGCTCCAGGGGGAGGGGCGTACAATGAGCAGTTCTTC. Its protein product is CSAPGGGAYNEQFF.

This chain connects TRBV27 to TRBJ2-7; D ambiguous. This CDR3 spans 13 amino acids. Germline V gene data show CDR1 as MNHEY and CDR2 as SMNVEV (reference sequence). Trimming took 5 bases from V and 2 from J, leaving 10 bases between them. The CDR3, as DNA: TGTGCCAGCAGTACGACGCGGACCTACGAGCAGTACTTC. The encoded protein is CASSTTRTYEQYF.

As concerns this clonotype: Possible read error: a much larger clone is one base away. The genes are TRBV20-1 and TRBJ2-6; 8 nucleotides line up with TRBD2. CDR1 is DFQATT, CDR2 SNEGSKA, per germline (reference sequence). The CDR3 covers 15 residues. The CDR3 reads CSVPGLGDGANVLSF. CDR3 nucleotide sequence: TGCAGTGTACCGGGACTAGGGGATGGGGCCAACGTCCTGAGTTTC.

This chain joins TRBV12-3 or TRBV12-4 and TRBJ2-7, with a possible D match to TRBD2 (6 bases). The CDR3 has 13 amino acids. The V end lost 5 bases, the J end lost 0 bases, and 8 bases lay between the germline ends. The CDR3 DNA sequence: TGTGCCAGCAGTAGGCGGGACTCCTACGAGCAGTACTTC. Translated, it gives CASSRRDSYEQYF.

On this clonotype itself: Given a much more abundant clone one base away, this may be a read error. The chain couples TRBV20-1 to TRBJ1-2, with 8 bases that match TRBD1. Germline V gives CDR1 DFQATT, CDR2 SNEGSKA (reference sequence). The CDR3 consists of 13 residues. V shed 5 bases and J 6 bases; nucleotides not matched to a gene: 8. The CDR3 protein is CSARNRGENGYTF. Here the CDR3 DNA reads TGCAGTGCTCGGAACAGGGGGGAGAATGGCTACACCTTC.

The V gene is TRBV7-2, the J gene TRBJ2-5, with 10 bases matching TRBD2. CDR1 and CDR2 (germline): SGHTA, FQGNSA. Trimming took 4 bases from V and 3 from J; bases not matched to a gene: 20. This CDR3 region has 20 residues. CDR3 bases: TGTGCCAGCAGCTCTAAGAATCATCGGACTAGCGGCGGGGTCAAAGAGACCCAGTACTTC. The encoded protein is CASSSKNHRTSGGVKETQYF.

J is TRBJ2-5 and V is TRBV27; 7 nucleotides line up with TRBD1. V lost 6 bases and J lost 3; bases outside the gene matches: 7. This CDR3 has 14 amino acids. The germline CDR1 and CDR2 sequences are MNHEY and SMNVEV (reference sequence). The CDR3 DNA reads as TGTGCCAGCAGACAGGGACAGCTTAAAGAGACCCAGTACTTC. Amino acids: CASRQGQLKETQYF.

In its sample, this clonotype was seen many times. The chain couples TRBV6-1 to TRBJ2-3, with D possibly matching TRBD2 (6 bases). The V gene lost 6 bases and the J gene lost 0 bases, with 13 bases spanning the gap. The CDR3 is 15 residues long. The germline gives CDR1 MNHNS, CDR2 SASEGT. The CDR3 here is CASSFRTTSTDTQYF. The CDR3 DNA reads TGTGCCAGCAGCTTTAGGACTACCAGCACAGATACGCAGTATTTT.

Notes on this clonotype: A much larger clone lies one base from this, so it may be a read error. This chain uses TRBV28 with TRBJ1-5, with 8 bases fitting TRBD1. The germline V gene has CDR1 MDHEN and CDR2 SYDVKM. This CDR3 region has 18 residues. CDR3: CASSLSPGQAFYNQAQHF. CDR3 nucleotide sequence: TGTGCCAGCAGTTTGTCACCGGGACAGGCGTTCTACAATCAGGCCCAGCATTTT.

This clonotype was detected many times. CDR3 protein: CASSYGGLEAKNIQYF. As DNA, the CDR3 is TGTGCCAGCAGTTACGGCGGCTTGGAGGCCAAAAACATTCAGTACTTC. The rearrangement links TRBV6-2 or TRBV6-3 to TRBJ2-4; D is undetermined. The CDR3 totals 16 residues. Germline-derived CDR1 and CDR2 are MNHEY and SVGEGT. Trimming shortened V by 2 bases and J by 1 base, and 12 bases separated the two germline ends.